Below, 3 T cell receptor beta chains from the same sample are listed, as sequenced in a study of T cells in Graves' hyperthyroidism and ophthalmopathy. RNA transcripts were the template for amplifying TCR beta CDR3 regions. First-round RT-PCR of the TCR CDR3 relied on the HTBI primer set. MiXCR, applied by TCRdb to the multiplex PCR reads, yields one record per CDR3 protein. The top ten clones hold just under 25% of a sample with 300,000 to 400,000 distinct CDR3 sequences, over 11% of them seen once. The sample comprised blood. These receptor sequences come from a woman aged 25 to 45 with Graves' hyperthyroidism.

This clonotype has at least ten counts. For the CDR3, the DNA is TGTGCCAGCAGCCCATCGGGACAGGGACACAATGAGCAGTTCTTC. Translation gives CASSPSGQGHNEQFF. The V gene is TRBV11-2, the J gene TRBJ2-1, with 9 bases fitting TRBD1. The CDR3 sequence is 15 residues long. Germline V gene sequence: CDR1 SGHAT, CDR2 FQNNGV. The trim removed 5 bases at V and 5 bases at J, leaving 7 bases unmatched.

This clonotype showed up just a few times. The rearrangement uses TRBV7-3 and TRBJ1-6; D not certain. Trimming stripped 3 bases from V and 0 bases from J, with 6 bases between. CDR3 size: 15 residues. The germline V gene has CDR1 SGHTA and CDR2 FQGTGA. The CDR3 loop reads CASSFESSYNSPLHF. Here the CDR3 DNA reads TGTGCCAGCAGCTTTGAGAGCTCCTATAATTCACCCCTCCACTTT.

The genes are TRBV5-1 and TRBJ2-3; 9 bases are a match to TRBD1. Germline-derived CDR1 and CDR2 are SGHRS and YFSETQ. The V segment lost 9 bases and the J segment 4 bases; nucleotides outside the gene matches: 6. The CDR3 is 13 residues long. For the CDR3, the DNA is TGCGCCACGCGATGGGACAGGGCAGATACGCAGTATTTT. Protein product: CATRWDRADTQYF.